This T cell receptor beta chain was identified during a study of T cells in Graves' hyperthyroidism and ophthalmopathy. Study details: Any treatment followed the collection of peripheral blood at initial diagnosis.

Clinicians diagnosed patients from clinical symptoms, serum thyroxine and TRAb, thyroid ultrasound and orbital computed tomography. Details on this clonotype: Its antigen is unidentified.

The study, taken as a whole, reports: In the blood, most expanded thyroid clonotypes above 0.001 appeared as well. Ophthalmopathy was identified by the model a median roughly 6.5 months ahead of onset.

From RNA transcripts, TCR beta CDR3 regions were amplified. RT-PCR in the first round (using the HTBI primer set) targeted the TCR CDR3. MiXCR, applied by TCRdb to the multiplex PCR reads, yields one record per CDR3 protein. The data contain under 400,000 distinct CDR3 sequences, under 25% of them singletons. The CDR3 has 14 residues. V lost 6 bases, J lost 2 bases, and 6 bases stayed unmatched. Per germline, CDR1 DFQATT and CDR2 SNEGSKA (reference sequence). The genes are TRBV20-1 and TRBJ2-7; the match to TRBD2 covers 11 bases. This sequence was found in a woman between 50 and 59 years old with Graves' hyperthyroidism. Sequenced: blood. Here the CDR3 DNA reads TGCAGTGCCCAGACTAGCGGGGCCGCCTACGAGCAGTACTTC. Its protein is CSAQTSGAAYEQYF.